The rows below give T cell receptor beta chains drawn from one sample of a study of T cell repertoires in cytomegalovirus infection. No antigen has been assigned to these receptors. TCRdb re-called the reads through MiXCR, storing one row per CDR3 protein. The table lists some 270,000 distinct CDR3 sequences, roughly a fifth of them singletons. The sample here was cultured PBMCs, taken from culture after CMV antigen stimulation. The receptors originated from a human donor in good health (CMV status not recorded). Some clones in this sample may be carry-over from other donors' samples. CDR3s include the opening cysteine and the closing phenylalanine or tryptophan. A D gene is named only where the DNA matches it firmly. Rows give clone size only sometimes, using once, few, many, or a class for an expanded clone.

DNA | CDR3 | J | D | V | size
TGTGCCAGCAGTGTAACCCACAGTTCTGGGGCCAACGTCCTGACTTTC | CASSVTHSSGANVLTF | TRBJ2-6 | NA | TRBV6-4 | many
TGTGCCAGCAGTCCTACAGGATTTGAGGAAAAACTGTTTTTT | CASSPTGFEEKLFF | TRBJ1-4 | NA | TRBV7-9 | few
TGCAGTGCTAGGCTTAGCAATGAGCAGTTCTTC | CSARLSNEQFF | TRBJ2-1 | NA | TRBV20-1 | NA
TGTGCCAGTAGGGATCCCAATCAGCCCCAGCATTTT | CASRDPNQPQHF | TRBJ1-5 | NA | TRBV19 | few
TGTGCCAGCAGCTTAGGGACAGGGGGTGGCTACGAGCAGTACTTC | CASSLGTGGGYEQYF | TRBJ2-7 | TRBD1 | TRBV7-2 | many
TGTGCCAGCAGCTTGGACTGGACCGCTCGCAACTCCTACAATGAGCAGTTCTTC | CASSLDWTARNSYNEQFF | TRBJ2-1 | NA | TRBV7-2 | many
TGCAGTGCACTAGACACCTTCACTGAAGCTTTCTTT | CSALDTFTEAFF | TRBJ1-1 | NA | TRBV20-1 | few
TGTGCCACCAGCACAATAAACAGGGGCGATGAGCAGTTCTTC | CATSTINRGDEQFF | TRBJ2-1 | TRBD1 | TRBV15 | NA
TGTGCCAGCAGCGGGACAGGGCCATGGAACACCGGGGAGCTGTTTTTT | CASSGTGPWNTGELFF | TRBJ2-2 | TRBD1 | TRBV6-2/TRBV6-3 | few
TGTGCCAGCAGCTTACGGGTGGCTATCGGGGAGCTGTTTTTT | CASSLRVAIGELFF | TRBJ2-2 | NA | TRBV7-8 | many
TGTGCCAGCAGCTTAGTGAGGGTGGCCACAACTCTGAACACTGAAGCTTTCTTT | CASSLVRVATTLNTEAFF | TRBJ1-1 | NA | TRBV7-9 | NA
TGTGCCAGCAGTTACGATTCTGGGGCCAACGTCCTGACTTTC | CASSYDSGANVLTF | TRBJ2-6 | NA | TRBV6-5 | NA
TGCAGTGCTAGGGGGTTTCTCGGGACCCGGCAGTACTTC | CSARGFLGTRQYF | TRBJ2-7 | NA | TRBV20-1 | few
TGTGCCAGTAGCCCCGGGGCAAGGCGCAACTATGGCTACACCTTC | CASSPGARRNYGYTF | TRBJ1-2 | NA | TRBV19 | few
TGTGCCAGCAGTTTAAAGGGACCCATGTTTTTT | CASSLKGPMFF | TRBJ1-4 | NA | TRBV27 | NA
TGTGCCAGCAGCCAAGTGTACAGGCCGAACACTGAAGCTTTCTTT | CASSQVYRPNTEAFF | TRBJ1-1 | NA | TRBV3-1 | NA
TGTGCCAGCTCACCGTCAGCCTACGGGGAGCAGTATTTT | CASSPSAYGEQYF | TRBJ2-3 | NA | TRBV18 | NA
TGTGCCAGCAGCAACACCGGACTAGCGGGAGAAGAGACCCAGTACTTC | CASSNTGLAGEETQYF | TRBJ2-5 | TRBD2 | TRBV5-4 | NA
TGTGCCAGTAGTATATTACCGGGATCGTACGCAGATACGCAGTATTTT | CASSILPGSYADTQYF | TRBJ2-3 | NA | TRBV19 | NA
TGTGCCAGCAGCCCTCGACAGGGAAGAACTGAAGCTTTCTTT | CASSPRQGRTEAFF | TRBJ1-1 | TRBD1 | TRBV11-3 | NA
TGTGCCAGCAGCTTAGTTCACGTGGGCCTGAACACTGAAGCTTTCTTT | CASSLVHVGLNTEAFF | TRBJ1-1 | NA | TRBV7-2 | many
TGCGCCAGCAGCCAGGGACTAGGAGGCGAGACCCAGTACTTC | CASSQGLGGETQYF | TRBJ2-5 | TRBD2 | TRBV4-1 | NA
TGCAGTGAGTCCGGGACTAGCGTTTTGAATGAGCAGTTCTTC | CSESGTSVLNEQFF | TRBJ2-1 | TRBD2 | TRBV20-1 | NA
TGTGCCAGCAGTTACTCGTCCGGGTGGAAGACCCAGTACTTC | CASSYSSGWKTQYF | TRBJ2-5 | NA | TRBV6-2/TRBV6-3 | NA